This TCR beta chain is drawn from a study of identical twins. In every case, the donor was a healthy Caucasian. This clonotype has more than one count but fewer than ten. Its antigen is not identified. Study-wide findings and caveats: Whereas memory repertoires showed no such difference, abundant cord blood beta clonotypes carried fewer insertions. Compared with models, monozygotic twins showed more out-of-frame TCR alpha sharing.

CDR3 size: 17 residues. Germline-derived CDR1 and CDR2 are LNHNV and YYDKDF (reference sequence). With V trimmed by 3 bases and J by 3 bases, 9 bases remained unmatched. MiXCR, run by TCRdb on the 5' RACE reads, gives a single entry per CDR3 protein. The sample contains about 450,000 distinct CDR3 sequences, less than 20% of which appear only once. Sequencing used naive T cells sorted from blood. The chain couples TRBV15 to TRBJ2-1, with TRBD1 matching 9 bases. The TCR was taken from a man in his fifties in good health. The CDR3 coding sequence is TGTGCCACCAGCAGGGACAGGGGAACCTCCTTCTACAATGAGCAGTTCTTC. Its protein is CATSRDRGTSFYNEQFF.